The 3 T cell receptor beta chains listed next were all sequenced from one sample in a study of T-cell reconstitution after alpha-beta-depleted transplantation in children. TCRbeta library preparation incorporated unique molecular identifiers. Each CDR3 protein gets one entry after TCRdb re-called the PCR reads with MiXCR. The sample holds hundreds of thousands of distinct CDR3 sequences; under 15% are singletons and the top ten take 0.79%. Sequencing was performed on PBMCs, taken before TCRalphabeta/CD19-depleted stem cell transplant. These receptors were taken from a girl aged 2 to 10 with congenital amegakaryocytic thrombocytopenia, due to receive a stem cell transplant.

The chain is built from TRBV20-1 and TRBJ2-1; D unresolved. Looked up from germline, CDR1 is DFQATT and CDR2 is SNEGSKA (reference sequence). V was pared by 5 bases and J by 2 bases, with 16 bases between. The length of the CDR3 is 15 residues. The CDR3 DNA sequence: TGCAGTGCTCTAACCTCTAGTCGTCCCTACAATGAGCAGTTCTTC. It encodes CSALTSSRPYNEQFF.

This clonotype appeared a few times. The rearrangement joins TRBV29-1 to TRBJ2-2; TRBD1 is a possible D gene (6 bases). Per the germline V gene, CDR1 is SQVTM and CDR2 is ANQGSEA. The length of the CDR3 is 14 residues. Trimming cost V 5 bases and J 1 base, with 11 bases left between them. CDR3 nucleotides: TGCAGCGTTCAGTTGGACAGGAACACCGGGGAGCTGTTTTTT. Residues: CSVQLDRNTGELFF.

This clonotype was detected only a few times. The chain recombines TRBV7-9 with TRBJ1-4, with D possibly matching TRBD1 (6 bases). Trimming took off 7 bases at V and 8 bases at J, with 14 bases between the two ends. The CDR3 extends over 13 amino acids. Germline assignment: CDR1 SEHNR and CDR2 FQNEAQ (reference sequence). Written as DNA, the CDR3 is TGTGCCAGCAAACCAGGGGTTCGGGAAAAACTGTTTTTT. It codes for CASKPGVREKLFF.